Listed below are T cell receptor beta chains from one sample, sequenced in a study of blood T cell repertoires in COVID-19. TCRdb's copy holds only in-frame clones and misses some; the assay was immunoSEQ multiplex PCR. The sample gives about 190,000 clones, roughly 86% of which show up once; around 1.5% is in the top ten. Specimen: peripheral blood. The receptors shown here come from a man younger than 35 with active or convalescent COVID-19. Both conserved end residues are part of each CDR3. A D gene is named only where the DNA matches it firmly. Rows give clone size only sometimes, using once, few, many, or a class for an expanded clone.

.	TRBJ1-2	.	TRBV11-2	CASGLRGGPNYGYTF	TGTGCCAGCGGGCTGCGGGGGGGGCCTAACTATGGCTACACCTTC
once	TRBJ1-1	TRBD1	TRBV30	CAWRQGGNTEAFF	TGTGCCTGGAGACAGGGGGGAAACACTGAAGCTTTCTTT
.	TRBJ1-1	.	TRBV6-5	CASSYRGAYTEAFF	TGTGCCAGCAGTTACCGGGGGGCCTACACTGAAGCTTTCTTT
.	TRBJ1-2	TRBD1	TRBV5-8	CASSLAGQNYGYTF	TGTGCCAGCAGCTTGGCGGGACAGAACTATGGCTACACCTTC
.	TRBJ1-6	TRBD1	TRBV6-5	CASSGTVPSPLHF	TGTGCCAGCAGCGGGACAGTACCCTCACCCCTCCACTTT
.	TRBJ1-2	.	TRBV6-1	CASSEILPGYTF	TGTGCCAGCAGTGAAATTCTCCCGGGCTACACCTTC
few	TRBJ1-2	TRBD1	TRBV14	CASSPGQVTGGGYTF	TGTGCCAGCAGCCCAGGACAGGTGACAGGCGGTGGCTACACCTTC
.	TRBJ1-1	TRBD1	TRBV15	CATSRDRQGEAFF	TGTGCCACCAGCAGAGATCGACAGGGTGAAGCTTTCTTT
.	TRBJ2-7	TRBD1	TRBV19	CASSLREGTGHYEQYF	TGTGCCAGTAGTTTAAGAGAAGGGACAGGACACTACGAGCAGTACTTC
.	TRBJ2-3	TRBD2	TRBV19	CASSTTSGGADTQYF	TGTGCCAGTAGTACCACTAGCGGGGGGGCAGATACGCAGTATTTT
once	TRBJ1-1	TRBD1	TRBV27	CASSDRDRGSPEAFF	TGTGCCAGCAGTGACCGGGACAGGGGCAGCCCTGAAGCTTTCTTT
.	TRBJ1-1	.	TRBV3-1/TRBV3-2	CASTAYGTEAFF	TGTGCCAGCACCGCGTACGGTACTGAAGCTTTCTTT
.	TRBJ1-1	TRBD1	TRBV7-2	CASSLGQGASEAFF	TGTGCCAGCAGCTTAGGACAGGGGGCATCTGAAGCTTTCTTT
.	TRBJ2-5	TRBD1	TRBV4-1	CASSQDGTVAETQYF	TGCGCCAGCAGCCAAGATGGGACAGTGGCCGAGACCCAGTACTTC
.	TRBJ1-6	TRBD1	TRBV7-9	CASSLTGDSSYNSPLHF	TGTGCCAGCAGCTTGACAGGGGATAGCTCCTATAATTCACCCCTCCACTTT
.	TRBJ2-1	TRBD2	TRBV5-1	CASSVRTPIAGGDYNEQFF	TGCGCCAGCAGCGTACGGACGCCAATAGCGGGGGGGGATTACAATGAGCAGTTCTTC
.	TRBJ1-2	.	TRBV7-9	CASSVGIGAHLNYGYTF	TGTGCCAGCAGCGTGGGTATAGGAGCTCACCTAAACTATGGCTACACCTTC
.	TRBJ1-1	TRBD1	TRBV30	CAWSVSQNRGGDTEAFF	TGTGCCTGGAGTGTAAGCCAAAACAGGGGAGGAGACACTGAAGCTTTCTTT
.	TRBJ1-1	.	TRBV7-9	CASAQGGNTEAFF	TGTGCCAGCGCACAGGGCGGGAACACTGAAGCTTTCTTT
.	TRBJ2-1	.	TRBV28	CASGGGEQFF	TGTGCCAGCGGGGGGGGCGAGCAGTTCTTC
.	TRBJ2-1	.	TRBV28	CASSLNPAGSYNEQFF	TGTGCCAGCAGTTTAAATCCCGCAGGCTCCTACAATGAGCAGTTCTTC
once	TRBJ1-1	.	TRBV7-2	CASSFPGGINTEAFF	TGTGCCAGCAGCTTCCCGGGGGGGATTAACACTGAAGCTTTCTTT
.	TRBJ2-1	.	TRBV12-5	CASAPTRLASNEQFF	TGTGCTAGTGCCCCGACGAGGCTAGCGTCCAATGAGCAGTTCTTC
.	TRBJ1-4	.	TRBV2	CASKRQELFF	TGTGCCTCAAAGCGGCAGGAACTGTTTTTT
.	TRBJ1-5	.	TRBV30	CAWSSGYNQPQHF	TGTGCCTGGAGTTCAGGGTACAATCAGCCCCAGCATTTT
.	TRBJ2-7	TRBD1	TRBV7-9	CASSMGDRGYEQYF	TGTGCCAGCAGCATGGGGGACAGGGGTTACGAGCAGTACTTC
.	TRBJ2-7	.	TRBV7-9	CASSQGQPHEQYF	TGTGCCAGCAGCCAAGGACAGCCCCACGAGCAGTACTTC
.	TRBJ2-7	TRBD2	TRBV18	CASSPREGSYEQYF	TGTGCCAGCTCACCGAGGGAGGGATCCTACGAGCAGTACTTC
.	TRBJ2-3	.	TRBV27	CASSFGGPDTQYF	TGTGCCAGCAGTTTCGGGGGTCCAGATACGCAGTATTTT
.	TRBJ2-2	TRBD2	TRBV15	CATSTKSGRNTGELFF	TGTGCCACCAGTACGAAAAGCGGGAGGAACACCGGGGAGCTGTTTTTT
.	TRBJ2-1	TRBD2	TRBV5-6	CASSLARRTSPFF	TGTGCCAGCAGCTTGGCCAGGCGGACTAGTCCGTTCTTC
.	TRBJ2-5	.	TRBV27	CASSLSSGRETQYF	TGTGCCAGCAGTTTATCCAGCGGAAGGGAGACCCAGTACTTC
.	TRBJ1-1	.	TRBV6-2/TRBV6-3	CASSSGSTRGEAFF	TGTGCCAGCAGTTCGGGGTCCACGCGGGGTGAAGCTTTCTTT
.	TRBJ1-4	TRBD1	TRBV19	CASSSDRGQGNEKLFF	TGTGCCAGTAGCAGCGACAGGGGGCAGGGGAATGAAAAACTGTTTTTT
.	TRBJ2-5	TRBD1	TRBV18	CASSPRGQGQETQYF	TGTGCCAGCTCACCACGGGGACAGGGACAAGAGACCCAGTACTTC
.	TRBJ2-3	TRBD1	TRBV5-1	CASSPQGARTDTQYF	TGCGCCAGCAGCCCCCAGGGGGCCAGGACAGATACGCAGTATTTT
.	TRBJ1-2	TRBD1	TRBV7-2	CASSYGQGTGGYTF	TGTGCCAGCAGCTACGGACAGGGGACGGGCGGCTACACCTTC
.	TRBJ2-1	TRBD1	TRBV6-5	CASRRSGQGIHEQFF	TGTGCCAGCAGACGATCGGGACAGGGGATCCATGAGCAGTTCTTC
.	TRBJ1-1	TRBD1	TRBV30	CAWSALSRDRGSFF	TGTGCCTGGAGTGCCCTAAGCCGGGACAGGGGATCTTTCTTT
few	TRBJ1-5	TRBD1	TRBV5-1	CASSASPGGNQPQHF	TGCGCCAGCAGCGCTTCCCCAGGGGGGAATCAGCCCCAGCATTTT
.	TRBJ1-1	.	TRBV7-9	CASSYPSGGPEAFF	TGTGCCAGCAGCTACCCCTCCGGGGGGCCTGAAGCTTTCTTT
.	TRBJ2-6	.	TRBV5-4	CASSLGGGDSGANVLTF	TGTGCCAGCAGCTTGGGTGGCGGAGACTCTGGGGCCAACGTCCTGACTTTC
.	TRBJ1-2	.	TRBV6-5	CASRWGDYGYTF	TGTGCCAGCAGGTGGGGGGATTATGGCTACACCTTC
.	TRBJ2-5	TRBD2	TRBV7-7	CASSASGRGALETQYF	TGTGCTAGCAGCGCCAGCGGGAGGGGCGCGCTTGAGACCCAGTACTTC
.	TRBJ2-1	TRBD2	TRBV7-6	CASSLARTSGNNEQFF	TGTGCCAGCAGCTTAGCAAGGACTAGCGGCAACAATGAGCAGTTCTTC
.	TRBJ2-6	.	TRBV3-1/TRBV3-2	CASSPGYSGANVLTF	TGTGCCAGCAGCCCCGGGTACTCTGGGGCCAACGTCCTGACTTTC
.	TRBJ2-2	.	TRBV27	CASTPRGPYTGELFF	TGTGCCAGCACTCCTCGCGGGCCCTACACCGGGGAGCTGTTTTTT
.	TRBJ1-5	.	TRBV7-2	CASRSTGGQPQHF	TGTGCCAGCAGGTCCACGGGGGGTCAGCCCCAGCATTTT
.	TRBJ1-1	TRBD1	TRBV2	CASSYRGLNTEAFF	TGTGCCAGCAGTTACAGGGGCCTGAACACTGAAGCTTTCTTT
.	TRBJ1-1	TRBD1	TRBV29-1	CSVEVTGANTEAFF	TGCAGCGTTGAAGTGACAGGGGCGAACACTGAAGCTTTCTTT
.	TRBJ1-1	.	TRBV19	CASRIQGSEAFF	TGTGCCAGTAGGATACAGGGTTCTGAAGCTTTCTTT
.	TRBJ1-4	TRBD1	TRBV30	CAWSLGTGDEKLFF	TGTGCCTGGAGTCTCGGGACAGGGGATGAAAAACTGTTTTTT
once	TRBJ1-1	.	TRBV30	CAWSRGSTEAFF	TGTGCCTGGAGTCGTGGGAGCACTGAAGCTTTCTTT
.	TRBJ1-5	.	TRBV19	CASKAGNQPQHF	TGTGCCAGTAAAGCGGGCAATCAGCCCCAGCATTTT
.	TRBJ1-2	.	TRBV4-3	CASSPGPGGYGYTF	TGCGCCAGCAGCCCGGGACCGGGGGGCTATGGCTACACCTTC